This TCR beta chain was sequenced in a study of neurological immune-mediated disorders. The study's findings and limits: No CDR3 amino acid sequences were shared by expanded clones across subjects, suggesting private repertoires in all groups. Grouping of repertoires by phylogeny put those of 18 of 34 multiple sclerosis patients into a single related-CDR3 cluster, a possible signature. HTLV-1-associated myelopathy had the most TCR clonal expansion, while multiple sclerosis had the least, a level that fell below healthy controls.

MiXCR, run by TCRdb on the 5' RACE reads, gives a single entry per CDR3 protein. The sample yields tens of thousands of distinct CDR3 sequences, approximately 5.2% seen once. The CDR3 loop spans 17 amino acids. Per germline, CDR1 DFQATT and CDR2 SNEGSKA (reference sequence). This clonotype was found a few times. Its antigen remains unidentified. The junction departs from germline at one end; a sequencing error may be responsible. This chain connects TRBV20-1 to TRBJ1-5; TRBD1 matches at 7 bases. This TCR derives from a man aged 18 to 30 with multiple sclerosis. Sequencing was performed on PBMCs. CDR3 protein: CSALTQGPHYSNQPQNF. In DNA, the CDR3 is TGCAGTGCCCTAACACAGGGGCCCCATTATAGCAATCAGCCCCAGAATTTT.